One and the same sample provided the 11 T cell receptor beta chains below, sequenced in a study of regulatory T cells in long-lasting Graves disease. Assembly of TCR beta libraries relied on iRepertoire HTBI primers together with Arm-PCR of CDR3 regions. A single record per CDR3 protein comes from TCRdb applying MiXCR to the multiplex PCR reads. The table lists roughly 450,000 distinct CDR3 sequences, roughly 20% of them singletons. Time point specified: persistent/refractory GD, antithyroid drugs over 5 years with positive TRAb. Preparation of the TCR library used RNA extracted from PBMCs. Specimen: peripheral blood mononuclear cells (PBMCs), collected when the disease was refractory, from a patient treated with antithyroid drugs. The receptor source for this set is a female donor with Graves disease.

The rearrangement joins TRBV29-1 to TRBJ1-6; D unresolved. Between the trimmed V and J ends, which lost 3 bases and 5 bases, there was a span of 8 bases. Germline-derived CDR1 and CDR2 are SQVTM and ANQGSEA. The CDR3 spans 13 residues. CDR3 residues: CSVDFGNNSPLHF. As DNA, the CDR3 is TGCAGCGTTGACTTTGGAAATAATTCACCCCTCCACTTT.

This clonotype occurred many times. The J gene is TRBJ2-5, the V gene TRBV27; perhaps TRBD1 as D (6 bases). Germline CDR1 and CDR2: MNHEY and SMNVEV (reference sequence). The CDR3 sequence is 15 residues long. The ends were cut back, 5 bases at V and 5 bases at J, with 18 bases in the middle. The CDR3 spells CASSPLQGFLETQYF. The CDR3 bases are TGTGCCAGCAGTCCACTACAGGGATTCTTGGAGACCCAGTACTTC.

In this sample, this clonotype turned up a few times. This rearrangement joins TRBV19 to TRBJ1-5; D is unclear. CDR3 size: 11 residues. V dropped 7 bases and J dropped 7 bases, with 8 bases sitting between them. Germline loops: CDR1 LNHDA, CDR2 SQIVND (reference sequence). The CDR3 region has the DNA TGTGCCAGTAAGGCGCGGCAGCCCCAGCATTTT. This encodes CASKARQPQHF.

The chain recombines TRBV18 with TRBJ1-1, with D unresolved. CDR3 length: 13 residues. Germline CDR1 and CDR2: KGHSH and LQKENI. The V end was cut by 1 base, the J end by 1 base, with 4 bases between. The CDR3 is CASSPQPNTEAFF. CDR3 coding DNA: TGTGCCAGCTCACCACAACCGAACACTGAAGCTTTCTTT.

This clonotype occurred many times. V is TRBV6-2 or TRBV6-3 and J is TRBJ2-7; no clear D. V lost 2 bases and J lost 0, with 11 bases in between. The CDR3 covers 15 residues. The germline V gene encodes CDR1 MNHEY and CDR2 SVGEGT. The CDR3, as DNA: TGTGCCAGCAGTTACCCTCCACGAGGCTCCTACGAGCAGTACTTC. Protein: CASSYPPRGSYEQYF.

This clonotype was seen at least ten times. The CDR3 sequence: CASSFGLAASYEQYF. Here the CDR3 DNA reads TGTGCCAGCAGCTTCGGACTAGCGGCTTCCTACGAGCAGTACTTC. The chain employs TRBV28 and TRBJ2-7; TRBD2 matches at 10 bases. The CDR3 has 15 amino acids. J was trimmed by 1 base and V by 6 bases; bases with no gene match: 6. Germline V CDR1 and CDR2: MDHEN, SYDVKM. Complete variable domain (other parts from reference TRBV28 and TRBJ2-7): DVKVTQSSRYLVKRTGEKVFLECVQDMDHENMFWYRQDPGLGLRLIYFSYDVKMKEKGDIPEGYSVSREKKERFSLILESASTNQTSMYLCASSFGLAASYEQYFGPGTRLTVT.

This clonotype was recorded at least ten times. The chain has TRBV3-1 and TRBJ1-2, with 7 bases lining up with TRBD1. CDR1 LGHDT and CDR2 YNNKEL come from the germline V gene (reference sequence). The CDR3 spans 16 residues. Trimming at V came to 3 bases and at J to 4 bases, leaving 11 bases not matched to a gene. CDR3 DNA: TGTGCCAGCAGCCAGGCGGCACCGGGACAGCGCTATGGCTACACCTTC. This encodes CASSQAAPGQRYGYTF.

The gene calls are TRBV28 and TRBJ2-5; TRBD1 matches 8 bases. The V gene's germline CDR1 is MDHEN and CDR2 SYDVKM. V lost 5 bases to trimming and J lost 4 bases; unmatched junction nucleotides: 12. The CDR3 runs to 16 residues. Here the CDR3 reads CASSPHQGAGRETQYF. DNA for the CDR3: TGTGCCAGCAGTCCCCACCAGGGGGCCGGTCGAGAGACCCAGTACTTC.

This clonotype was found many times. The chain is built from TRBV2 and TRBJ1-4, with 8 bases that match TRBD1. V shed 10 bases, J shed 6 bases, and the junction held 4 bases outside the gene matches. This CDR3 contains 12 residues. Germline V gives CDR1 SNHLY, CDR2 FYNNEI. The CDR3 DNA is TGTGCCACGCAGGGGGCGGATGAAAAACTGTTTTTT. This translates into CATQGADEKLFF.

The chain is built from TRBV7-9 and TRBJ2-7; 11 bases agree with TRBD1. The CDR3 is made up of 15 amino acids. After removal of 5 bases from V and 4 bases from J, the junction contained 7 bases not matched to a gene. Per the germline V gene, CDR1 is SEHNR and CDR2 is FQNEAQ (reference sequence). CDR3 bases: TGTGCCAGCAGCGTAGGACAGGGGGCGCGGTACGAGCAGTACTTC. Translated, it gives CASSVGQGARYEQYF.

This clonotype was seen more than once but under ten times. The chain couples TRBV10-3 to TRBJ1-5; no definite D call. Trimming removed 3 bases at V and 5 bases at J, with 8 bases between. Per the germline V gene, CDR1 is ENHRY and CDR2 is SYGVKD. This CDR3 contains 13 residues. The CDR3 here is CAISDAQYQPQHF. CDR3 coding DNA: TGTGCCATCAGTGACGCCCAGTATCAGCCCCAGCATTTT.